This T cell receptor beta chain was captured in a study of cytomegalovirus exposure and HLA in healthy donors. The study ran its PCR with 60 Vbeta and 13 Jbeta primers. The protocol was immunoSEQ multiplex PCR, while the TCRdb copy is restricted to in-frame clones and leaves out a portion. Here the sample table reports 95,000 to 150,000 clones. Study observations and caveats: Analysis was carried out at a later point, and it linked a missense DCLRE1C variant to TCR beta V- and J-gene trimming. A later analysis reportedly found that, within productive TCRs, an Asian-associated ancestry cluster had fewer N-insertions than the mean observed across the approximately 700 donors.

Concerning this clone itself: The antigen is not known.

The receptor's source is a man aged 40-55 years in good health and CMV-seronegative. Sequencing used PBMCs.

In nucleotides, the CDR3 is TGTGCCAGCAGCTTTGGTCTGCCCAACGAGCAGTACTTC. Translating gives CASSFGLPNEQYF. The J gene is TRBJ2-5, the V gene TRBV11-3; no definite D call. The assigned J gene may be wrong: the sequence end matches TRBJ2-7 better. The germline gives CDR1 SGHNT, CDR2 YENEEA. CDR3 size: 13 residues.